This TCR beta chain was obtained from a study of cytomegalovirus exposure and HLA in healthy donors. The overall study: Most donors, 80% to 90% of some 400 genotyped, fell in the Caucasian-associated ancestry cluster. Regarding the study as a whole: Earlier analysis found most TCR beta V segments productive about 87% or about 30% of the time. What TCR beta sequences reportedly achieved was accurate prediction of HLA-A and HLA-B alleles in most subjects.

With 1 base removed from V and 4 bases from J, the gap between germline ends came to 7 bases. CDR1 is SGHTA and CDR2 is FQGNSA in the germline V gene. CDR3 length equals 13 residues. 60 Vbeta and 13 Jbeta primers were used in PCR. Repertoires were generated with immunoSEQ multiplex PCR, while TCRdb's copy carries only in-frame clones and drops some. This table holds nearly 95,000 clones, about 60% found once. About this clone itself: The antigen remains undetermined.

This clonotype originated in a woman aged 25 to 39 in good health and CMV-seronegative. The rearrangement links TRBV7-2 to TRBJ1-2; no clear D. The sequenced sample consisted of PBMCs. This CDR3 reads CASSLGHSYGYTF. The CDR3 nucleotides read TGTGCCAGCAGCTTAGGCCATAGCTATGGCTACACCTTC.